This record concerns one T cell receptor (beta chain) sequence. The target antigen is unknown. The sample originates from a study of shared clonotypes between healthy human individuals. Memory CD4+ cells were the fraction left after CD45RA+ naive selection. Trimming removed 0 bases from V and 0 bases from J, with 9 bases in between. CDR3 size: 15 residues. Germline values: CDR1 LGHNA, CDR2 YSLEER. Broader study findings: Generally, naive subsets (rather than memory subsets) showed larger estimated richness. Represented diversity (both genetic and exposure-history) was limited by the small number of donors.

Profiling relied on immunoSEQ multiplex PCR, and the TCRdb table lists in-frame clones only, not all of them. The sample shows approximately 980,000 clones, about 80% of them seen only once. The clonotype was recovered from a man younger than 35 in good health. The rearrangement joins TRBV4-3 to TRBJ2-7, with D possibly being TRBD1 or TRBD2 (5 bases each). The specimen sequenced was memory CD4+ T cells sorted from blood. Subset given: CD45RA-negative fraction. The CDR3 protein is CASSQDAGTSYEQYF. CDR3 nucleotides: TGCGCCAGCAGCCAAGATGCAGGGACCTCCTACGAGCAGTACTTC.